This record concerns one TCR beta chain sequence. This specimen comes from a study of blood T cell repertoires in COVID-19. V dropped 2 bases and J dropped 7 bases, with 5 bases sitting between them. This CDR3 comprises 12 residues. Germline lookup yields CDR1 MNHNS and CDR2 SASEGT. The protocol was immunoSEQ multiplex PCR, while the TCRdb copy is restricted to in-frame clones and leaves out a portion. Of 100,000 to 150,000 clones listed, approximately 81% are singletons. The clonotype originates from a man aged 55 to 70 with acute or convalescent COVID-19. The chain joins TRBV6-1 to TRBJ2-2; D gene ambiguous. The sequencing input was peripheral blood. The DNA of the CDR3 is TGTGCCAGCAGTGAATCGTACGGGGAGCTGTTTTTT. It specifies CASSESYGELFF.